This T cell receptor (beta chain) comes out of a study of control samples from healthy donors and cancer patients. Assay: immunoSEQ multiplex PCR; the TCRdb copy retains only in-frame clones and omits some. The repertoire includes approximately 49,000 clones, approximately 89% of them detected once, and 1.5% to 2% sits in the top ten. The TCR was taken from a man aged 40-55 years with colorectal cancer. Sequencing was carried out using PBMCs.

The CDR3 here is CASSIITPSGELFF. CDR3 in DNA: TGTGCCAGTAGTATTATTACCCCAAGCGGGGAGCTGTTTTTT. The gene calls are TRBV19 and TRBJ2-2; no reliable D call. Per the germline V gene, CDR1 is LNHDA and CDR2 is SQIVND (reference sequence). V lost 3 bases and J 7 bases, leaving 12 bases between the germline ends. The CDR3 is 14 residues long. Combining the CDR3 with reference TRBV19 and TRBJ2-2 gives the whole variable domain DGGITQSPKYLFRKEGQNVTLSCEQNLNHDAMYWYRQDPGQGLRLIYYSQIVNDFQKGDIAEGYSVSREKKESFPLTVTSAQKNPTAFYLCASSIITPSGELFFGEGSRLTVL.